This T cell receptor beta chain was profiled in a study of human T cells and chemical hapten exposure (dated by TCRdb to the early 2020s). Regarding the research as a whole: For sensitization, 2% DPC in acetone was applied to a roughly 2 cm by roughly 2 cm area of upper inner arm skin. About 29 alopecia patients gave blood for TCR sequencing at one to four time points (pre-sensitization, 2, 6 and 24 weeks). Libraries were pooled for sequencing, and variation in per-sample TCR yields was attributed mainly to small differences in library volumes within the pool. The mostly female patient cohort included alopecia areata with under or over 50% scalp involvement, alopecia totalis and alopecia universalis. The study tracked peripheral blood TCR repertoire changes in vivo during primary and secondary sensitization to the hapten diphenylcyclopropenone (DPC) in alopecia patients. Patch testing was done on the upper back using Finn chambers containing 0.01% DPC, and results were scored after 6 days according to International Contact Dermatitis Research Group standards. Patient blood was sampled pre-sensitization (week 0) and at 2, 6 and about 24 weeks after DPC sensitization. Patients additionally received weekly therapeutic DPC doses to the scalp throughout the roughly 25-week study period. What the study reported, not specific to this receptor: DPC sensitization did not change how many TCRs were above 1 in 1000 frequency, and no evidence was found of alterations in global repertoire structure. Because all patients had alopecia, a presumed autoimmune disease, the immune response of the patients might differ from that of healthy individuals. After repeated subsampling, the strength of the expansion versus patch-test correlation and the threshold at which it became significant changed. Compared with pre-sensitization or healthy control sets, expanded TCRs formed significantly more large CDR3 similarity clusters, which is consistent with antigen-driven responses. Patch test score correlated positively with the number of PT1 expanded TCRs, reaching significance at thresholds 8, 16 and 32 but not at 4.

The protocol used for the library was RACE. TCRdb records NextSeq 500 as the sequencer. During library preparation, unique molecular identifiers were attached to individual cDNA molecules so that TCRs could be counted quantitatively and reproducibly. From each blood RNA sample, both TCR alpha and TCR beta chains were sequenced. The authors' analysis ran thus. A median of approximately 96,000 TCRs per sample was observed, with a range of about 20,000 to 750,000. The Decombinator software suite was used to annotate the V, J and CDR3 of the TCR reads. For PS versus PT1 abundance plots, all samples were subsampled to the same number of TCRs (28,000). TCRs were defined as expanded if absent before sensitization and observed at least eight times at the 2-week time point. TCRdb trimmed public reads at Q25 via fastp, called clones via MiXCR and kept in-frame beta chains. Under each unique CDR3 protein, matching rows form one entry showing the most common genes and DNA. TCRdb, not the authors, supplied the V and J calls. The table for this sample lists 370,000 or so distinct CDR3 sequences; 4.8% of them were counted only once. The ten largest clones add up to around 2.3% of the sample.

The time point label on this specimen signifies: patch test 1, 2 weeks after DPC sensitization. Explained via the paper, the treatment or condition label denotes: therapeutic diphenylcyclopropenone sensitization with weekly scalp DPC. At each patch-test visit, blood was drawn before the patch test was applied. To be eligible, patients had to be aged 18 to 70, diagnosed with alopecia and judged suitable for DPC therapy, while pregnant patients were excluded. Total RNA was extracted from unfractionated whole blood collected in Tempus Blood RNA tubes. Remarks on this clonotype: The antigen it recognizes is unknown. No much larger clonotype is one base removed from it; base qualities were not supplied.

For CDR1 and CDR2, the germline V gene lists MNHEY and SVGEGT. V is cut by 5 bases and J by 2 bases, and the space between the germline ends is 14 bases. There are 15 amino acids in the CDR3, from cysteine to phenylalanine inclusive. Left in the record is the CDR3 DNA by itself, 45 bases read in frame from the first base. Rearrangement joined TRBV6-2 or TRBV6-3 to TRBJ2-3, with no reliable assignment of the D segment. Sequences were derived from whole blood, sampled in connection with sensitization to the hapten diphenylcyclopropenone (DPC). This sequence originates from a woman in her forties or fifties with alopecia areata. Some clones in this sample may be carry-over from other donors' samples. The CDR3 protein: CASSPGQVNTDTQYF. DNA sequence: TGTGCCAGCAGTCCGGGCCAGGTTAACACAGATACGCAGTATTTT.